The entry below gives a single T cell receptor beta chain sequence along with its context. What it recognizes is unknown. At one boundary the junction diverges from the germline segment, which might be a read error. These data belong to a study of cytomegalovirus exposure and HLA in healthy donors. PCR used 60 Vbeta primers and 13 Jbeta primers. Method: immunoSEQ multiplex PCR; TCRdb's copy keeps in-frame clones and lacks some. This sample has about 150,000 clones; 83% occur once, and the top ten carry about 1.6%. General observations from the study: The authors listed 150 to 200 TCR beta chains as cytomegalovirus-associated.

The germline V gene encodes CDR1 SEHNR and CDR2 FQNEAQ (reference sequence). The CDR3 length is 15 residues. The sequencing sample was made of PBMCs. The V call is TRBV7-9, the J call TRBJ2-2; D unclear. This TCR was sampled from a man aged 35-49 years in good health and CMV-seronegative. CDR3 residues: CSSSPRWANTGELFF. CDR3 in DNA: TGTTCCAGCAGCCCCCGATGGGCTAACACCGGGGAGCTGTTTTTT.